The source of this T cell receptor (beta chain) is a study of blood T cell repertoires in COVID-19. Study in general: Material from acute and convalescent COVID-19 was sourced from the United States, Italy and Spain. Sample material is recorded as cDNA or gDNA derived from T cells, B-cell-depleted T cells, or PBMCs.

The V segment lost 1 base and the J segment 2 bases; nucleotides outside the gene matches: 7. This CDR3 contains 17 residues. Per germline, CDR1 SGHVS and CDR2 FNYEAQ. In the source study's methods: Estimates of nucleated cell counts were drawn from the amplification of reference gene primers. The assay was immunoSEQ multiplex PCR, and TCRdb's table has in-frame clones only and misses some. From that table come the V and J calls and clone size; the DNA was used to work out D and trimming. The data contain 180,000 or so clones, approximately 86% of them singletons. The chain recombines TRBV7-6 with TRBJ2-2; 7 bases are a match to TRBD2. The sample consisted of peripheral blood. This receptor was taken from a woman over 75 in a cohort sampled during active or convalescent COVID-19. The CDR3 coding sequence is TGTGCCAGCAGCTTAGGCGGGGGAGGGGTCAACACCGGGGAGCTGTTTTTT. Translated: CASSLGGGGVNTGELFF.